The 16 T cell receptor delta chains given below trace back to one sample, sequenced in a study of γδ T cells in repeated Plasmodium falciparum infection. Flow sorting of PBMC yielded separate Vgamma9/Vdelta2+ and Vdelta2-negative gammadelta T cell populations for bulk repertoire analysis. TCRdb reanalysed the multiplex PCR reads via CATT. Found here are 90,000 or so delta-chain clones, more than 0.85% of them singletons; the top ten hold more than 9%. Material for sequencing was gamma-delta T cells from blood. These receptor sequences come from a pool of human donors (malaria-infected and uninfected, not separated).

This clone has more than one count but fewer than ten. The protein held in TCRdb is that of a much larger clone and does not match this DNA's translation at residue 12, likely because of a read error; the protein shown is translated from the DNA. The chain links TRDV2 to TRDJ3, with no clear D. In the absence of a J gene in TCRdb, the DNA was matched to germline to assign it here. The CDR3 totals 17 residues. CDR1 GEAIGNYY and CDR2 EKD come from the germline V gene. CDR3 nucleotides: TGTGCCTGTGACACCGCCGAAGAGAACAGGGACATCCGACAGATGTTTTTC. It specifies CACDTAEENRDIRQMFF.

This clone was detected ten times or more. This sample also contains other DNA sequences that code for the same CDR3. The rearrangement uses TRDV1 and TRDJ1, with TRDD3 matching over 9 bases. This CDR3 comprises 25 residues. Trimming took 1 base from V and 3 from J; bases not matched to a gene: 33. Germline V gene data show CDR1 as TSWWSYY and CDR2 as QGS. The CDR3 reads CALGEPQLPQVDCTGGPRGADKLIF. The CDR3 nucleotides are TGTGCTCTTGGGGAACCCCAACTTCCTCAAGTCGACTGTACTGGGGGACCACGGGGCGCCGATAAACTCATCTTT.

Notes on this clone: TCRdb has a much larger clone's protein, which differs at residue 22 from the translation of this DNA, likely because of a read error; what is shown is the protein translated from the DNA. The chain is built from TRDV2 and TRDJ1; TRDD3 matches at 10 bases. Germline lookup yields CDR1 GEAIGNYY and CDR2 EKD. The CDR3 runs 23 residues. The CDR3 here is CACGKHFLMRGIRSRGCTDKLTF. CDR3 coding DNA: TGTGCCTGTGGCAAACACTTCCTAATGAGGGGGATACGCTCCCGGGGTTGCACCGATAAACTCACCTTT.

This clone appeared a few times. A read error likely explains why the TCRdb protein, taken from a much larger clone, differs from this DNA's translation at residue 8; the protein shown is translated from the DNA. The genes are TRDV1 and TRDJ1; perhaps D is TRDD2 or TRDD3 (5 bases each). The germline gives CDR1 TSWWSYY, CDR2 QGS. Trimming stripped 2 bases from V and 0 bases from J, with 19 bases between. CDR3 length: 18 amino acids. In DNA form, the CDR3 reads TGTGCTCTTGGGGAAATTCCTGACCGGGGGGCCTACACCGATAAACTCATCTTT. It specifies CALGEIPDRGAYTDKLIF.

This clone was observed a handful of times. This is likely an artifact of a read error, given a far larger clone one base away. The same CDR3 can be traced to other DNA sequences in this sample. The chain joins TRDV2 to TRDJ1; 7 bases are shared with TRDD3. TCRdb carries no J gene annotation; the J gene was assigned here by matching the DNA with germline. CDR3 length: 18 residues. V was clipped by 1 base and J by 0 bases; unmatched bases: 13. Germline assignment: CDR1 GEAIGNYY and CDR2 EKD. CDR3 in amino acids: CACDTLGLGVEDTDKLIF. In DNA, the CDR3 is TGTGCCTGTGACACTTTGGGGCTGGGGGTTGAAGACACCGATAAACTCATCTTT.

This clone is medium-sized. The same CDR3 arises from other DNA sequences in this sample as well. V gene TRDV1 combines with J gene TRDJ1; TRDD3 matches 9 bases. The CDR3 covers 18 residues. J was trimmed by 2 bases and V by 1 base; bases with no gene match: 11. The germline CDR1 and CDR2 sequences are TSWWSYY and QGS. This CDR3 is CALGEPLLLGEITDKLIF. DNA of the CDR3: TGTGCTCTTGGGGAACCCCTCCTACTGGGGGAAATAACCGATAAACTCATCTTT.

With respect to this clone: The translation of this DNA and the TCRdb protein of a much larger clone differ at residue 11, probably owing to a read error; the protein shown here is translated from the DNA. CDR3 sequence: CACDLLGDTYADKLIF. The CDR3 nucleotides are TGTGCCTGTGATCTACTGGGGGATACCTACGCCGATAAACTCATCTTT. V gene TRDV2 combines with J gene TRDJ1; TRDD3 aligns across 12 bases. TCRdb carries no J gene annotation; the J gene was assigned here by matching the DNA with germline. The germline V gene has CDR1 GEAIGNYY and CDR2 EKD. The CDR3 contains 16 residues. V shed 4 bases and J 3 bases; nucleotides not matched to a gene: 8.

On this clone itself: The TCRdb protein comes from a much larger clone and disagrees with this DNA's translation at residue 11, likely due to a read error; the protein given here is derived from the DNA. V usage is TRDV1 and J usage is TRDJ1, with D unresolved. Between the trimmed V and J ends, which lost 2 bases and 1 base, there was a span of 23 bases. The germline gives CDR1 TSWWSYY, CDR2 QGS. The CDR3 length is 19 residues. The CDR3 loop is CALGEIRYASRAGTDKLIF. In DNA form, the CDR3 reads TGTGCTCTTGGGGAAATAAGGTACGCGTCTCGGGCGGGCACCGATAAACTCATCTTT.

For this clone: The likely explanation is a read error, given a far larger clone one base away. Within the sample, other DNA sequences also encode this same CDR3. The chain uses TRDV2 and TRDJ1, with 12 bases identical to TRDD3. The CDR3 has 16 residues. The germline CDR1 and CDR2 sequences are GEAIGNYY and EKD. CDR3 nucleotides: TGTGCCTGTGACCTACTGGGGGATACAGGTACCGATAAACTCATTTTT. This sequence encodes CACDLLGDTGTDKLIF.

This clone was counted between two and nine times. This DNA's translation and the protein TCRdb lists, from a much larger clone, do not match at residue 5, likely due to a read error; the protein shown is translated from the DNA. The chain links TRDV1 to TRDJ1; possible D gene TRDD3, 6 bases. Germline matching of the DNA provided the J gene here, since TCRdb leaves it blank. This CDR3 region has 19 residues. CDR1 and CDR2 (germline): TSWWSYY, QGS. V lost 4 bases and J 3 bases, leaving 27 bases between the germline ends. The CDR3 nucleotides read TGTGCTCTTGGGGTAGCTCGGCGGGGATGGGGGGCGGCACCCGATAAACTCATCTTT. It codes for CALGVARRGWGAAPDKLIF.

This clone was counted only a few times. A far larger clone is only one base removed, so a read error is likely. At the DNA level, this CDR3 is encoded by other sequences in the same sample as well. The chain has TRDV2 and TRDJ1, with 9 bases aligning to TRDD3. V shed 1 base and J 6 bases; nucleotides not matched to a gene: 11. This CDR3 spans 16 amino acids. The germline V gene encodes CDR1 GEAIGNYY and CDR2 EKD. CDR3 protein: CACDTEFLGDVNKLIF. The CDR3, as DNA: TGTGCCTGTGACACAGAGTTTCTGGGGGATGTAAATAAACTCATCTTT.

There are many counts of this clone. This sequence is one base from a far larger clone and is likely a read error. This CDR3 is also generated by other DNA sequences in the sample. The genes are TRDV2 and TRDJ1; D may be TRDD3 (6 bases). Trimming took 5 bases from V and 5 from J, leaving 20 bases between them. The CDR3 runs 15 residues. Germline CDR1 GEAIGNYY, CDR2 EKD. In DNA form, the CDR3 reads TGTGCCTGTGTCGAACTAGGGGATCGGGAGGATAAACTCATCTTT. It encodes CACVELGDREDKLIF.

On this clone: This DNA translates differently at residue 15 from the TCRdb protein, which is that of a much larger clone; a read error is likely, and the protein shown is the DNA's own translation. The chain uses TRDV2 and TRDJ1; TRDD3 agrees at 9 bases. TCRdb gives no J gene; it was assigned here by matching the DNA to germline. Germline V lookup: CDR1 GEAIGNYY, CDR2 EKD. The CDR3 loop spans 18 amino acids. This chain's CDR3 is CACYHGTGGPTGTDRLIF. DNA of the CDR3: TGTGCCTGCTACCACGGGACTGGGGGACCTACAGGGACCGATAGACTCATCTTT.

This clone was seen at least ten times. TCRdb has a much larger clone's protein, which differs at residue 13 from the translation of this DNA, likely because of a read error; what is shown is the protein translated from the DNA. The V gene is TRDV2, the J gene TRDJ1; TRDD3 agrees at 12 bases. This CDR3 comprises 20 residues. The germline V gene has CDR1 GEAIGNYY and CDR2 EKD. Trimming cost V 0 bases and J 3 bases; bases outside gene matches: 16. The CDR3 coding sequence is TGTGCCTGTGACACCGTAGGTCCTGGGGGATACGAAGGGCTTTCCGATAAACTCATCTTT. Protein product: CACDTVGPGGYEGLSDKLIF.

This clone was observed many times. A read error is likely here: a far larger clone is one base away. This specimen includes other DNA sequences encoding the same CDR3. The chain carries TRDV1 and TRDJ1; no reliable D call. CDR1 and CDR2 from the germline V gene are TSWWSYY and QGS. The CDR3 is 18 residues long. The CDR3 DNA reads TGTGCTCTTGGGGAAATTGCTCAAGTCGTCCCCCACACTGATAAACTCATCTTT. Protein product: CALGEIAQVVPHTDKLIF.

This clone was observed at least ten times. Other DNA variants within this sample encode the same CDR3. V is TRDV1 and J is TRDJ1; 11 bases are a match to TRDD3. This CDR3 comprises 19 residues. Germline trimming cut 2 bases from V and 1 base from J; bases unmatched to any gene: 12. Germline V gives CDR1 TSWWSYY, CDR2 QGS. CDR3 region: CALGEGPSVLGDITDKLIF. DNA of the CDR3: TGTGCTCTTGGGGAAGGGCCTTCGGTACTGGGGGATATCACCGATAAACTCATCTTT.